What follows are 29 T cell receptor beta chains derived from one specimen sequenced in a study of cytomegalovirus exposure and HLA in healthy donors. PCR employed 60 Vbeta and 13 Jbeta primers. Using immunoSEQ multiplex PCR, the repertoire was profiled, and TCRdb retains in-frame clones only, with some absent. Among about 71,000 clones, around 70% were seen once, and the ten largest hold around 10%. Specimen: PBMCs. The receptors come from a woman in her forties or fifties in good health and CMV-seropositive.

V is TRBV28 and J is TRBJ1-1; maybe TRBD1 (5 bases). Per germline, CDR1 MDHEN and CDR2 SYDVKM. The V gene lost 1 base and the J gene lost 3 bases, with 9 bases spanning the gap. This CDR3 comprises 14 residues. The CDR3, as DNA: TGTGCCAGCAGTTTATTGACAGCATACACTGAAGCTTTCTTT. Protein sequence: CASSLLTAYTEAFF.

The V and J genes are TRBV5-1 and TRBJ2-7; 8 bases fit TRBD2. CDR1 SGHRS and CDR2 YFSETQ come from the germline V gene. The V segment lost 4 bases and the J segment 3 bases; nucleotides outside the gene matches: 9. This CDR3 is 15 amino acids long. The DNA of the CDR3 is TGCGCCAGCAGCGAAGTAGCGGGGATAAACTACGAGCAGTACTTC. Its protein is CASSEVAGINYEQYF.

This clone was counted between two and nine times. In DNA, the CDR3 is TGTGCCAGCAGCCTAGAAGGAGATCTGAACACTGAAGCTTTCTTT. This gives the protein CASSLEGDLNTEAFF. The rearrangement links TRBV2 to TRBJ1-1; D unclear. Per the germline V gene, CDR1 is SNHLY and CDR2 is FYNNEI. V was trimmed by 6 bases and J by 0 bases, leaving 14 bases between them. The CDR3 has 15 amino acids.

The chain carries TRBV9 and TRBJ2-3; 7 nucleotides match TRBD2. V was clipped by 3 bases and J by 0 bases; unmatched bases: 10. The CDR3 loop spans 17 amino acids. CDR1 and CDR2 from the germline V gene are SGDLS and YYNGEE. The CDR3 protein is CASSGTETSLSTDTQYF. CDR3 sequence (DNA): TGTGCCAGCAGCGGAACTGAGACTAGCCTTAGCACAGATACGCAGTATTTT.

The rearrangement joins TRBV5-1 to TRBJ2-7; 11 positions match TRBD2. J was trimmed by 7 bases and V by 4 bases; bases with no gene match: 10. Germline CDR1 SGHRS, CDR2 YFSETQ. This CDR3 is 15 amino acids long. CDR3 bases: TGCGCCAGCAGCCATCCGGGACTAGCGGTGGGGGAGCAGTACTTC. This encodes CASSHPGLAVGEQYF.

This clone was counted many times. V usage is TRBV19 and J usage is TRBJ2-4, with 7 bases that match TRBD2. J gave up 6 bases and V 3 bases, and 2 bases lay outside the gene matches. Germline assignment: CDR1 LNHDA and CDR2 SQIVND (reference sequence). This CDR3 spans 13 amino acids. DNA of the CDR3: TGTGCCAGTAGTATTGGCGGGGGAAACATTCAGTACTTC. Translation gives CASSIGGGNIQYF.

This chain links TRBV4-2 with TRBJ1-2; D is undetermined. CDR3 length: 13 amino acids. Trimming cost V 0 bases and J 4 bases, with 6 bases left between them. The germline V gene encodes CDR1 LGHNA and CDR2 YNFKEQ. In nucleotides, the CDR3 is TGTGCCAGCAGCCAAGAAGGCGGCTATGGCTACACCTTC. Translation gives CASSQEGGYGYTF.

This clone was seen many times. The gene calls are TRBV6-1 and TRBJ2-3; TRBD2 matches at 9 bases. V shed 1 base, J shed 4 bases, and the junction held 3 bases outside the gene matches. Germline assignment: CDR1 MNHNS and CDR2 SASEGT. The CDR3 sequence is 15 residues long. The CDR3 is CASSEEAGGPDTQYF. In DNA form, the CDR3 reads TGTGCCAGCAGTGAAGAGGCGGGGGGGCCAGATACGCAGTATTTT.

The chain couples TRBV27 to TRBJ2-5; D gene uncertain. V lost 3 bases and J 1 base, leaving 6 bases between the germline ends. Germline V gene sequence: CDR1 MNHEY, CDR2 SMNVEV (reference sequence). This CDR3 comprises 13 residues. CDR3 protein: CASSFRSQETQYF. CDR3 nucleotides: TGTGCCAGCAGTTTTCGCAGCCAAGAGACCCAGTACTTC.

The chain is built from TRBV27 and TRBJ1-3; no firm D call. The CDR3 length is 17 residues. Germline CDR1 is MNHEY and CDR2 is SMNVEV (reference sequence). V shed 2 bases and J shed 0 bases, with 14 bases lying between them. The CDR3 nucleotides read TGTGCCAGCAGTTTAATTTCGGTTTCTTACTCTGGAAACACCATATATTTT. Protein: CASSLISVSYSGNTIYF.

The J gene is TRBJ1-4, the V gene TRBV28; D remains ambiguous. Germline values: CDR1 MDHEN, CDR2 SYDVKM. V was cut by 6 bases and J by 10 bases, with 12 bases left in between. The CDR3 is 12 residues long. CDR3 in amino acids: CASSEREGKLFF. The CDR3 DNA reads as TGTGCCAGCAGCGAAAGGGAGGGAAAACTGTTTTTT.

V is TRBV6-1 and J is TRBJ2-7; D is ambiguous. The length of the CDR3 is 15 residues. V dropped 4 bases and J dropped 2 bases, with 15 bases sitting between them. Germline V CDR1 and CDR2: MNHNS, SASEGT. CDR3 nucleotide sequence: TGTGCCAGCAGTGCCACATCAGACACAACCTACGAGCAGTACTTC. Translating gives CASSATSDTTYEQYF.

The V gene is TRBV7-9, the J gene TRBJ2-7; TRBD1 matches at 7 bases. Losses at the gene ends were 5 bases for V and 5 bases for J; bases not matched to a gene: 9. The CDR3 is made up of 14 amino acids. Germline V gene lookup returns CDR1 SEHNR and CDR2 FQNEAQ (reference sequence). The CDR3 sequence: CASSLGTAQNEQYF. CDR3 nucleotide sequence: TGTGCCAGCAGCCTCGGGACAGCCCAAAACGAGCAGTACTTC.

The V gene is TRBV29-1, the J gene TRBJ2-3, with 11 bases that match TRBD2. The CDR3 length is 15 residues. Per the germline V gene, CDR1 is SQVTM and CDR2 is ANQGSEA. V gave up 6 bases and J gave up 0 bases; unmatched junction bases: 5. CDR3 sequence: CSVRGLAASTDTQYF. CDR3 coding DNA: TGCAGCGTCAGGGGACTAGCGGCTAGCACAGATACGCAGTATTTT.

This chain uses TRBV28 with TRBJ1-1; tentatively, D is TRBD1 (5 bases). Trimming left V 6 bases short and J 4 bases short, with 12 bases between. The CDR3 is 13 residues long. Germline loops: CDR1 MDHEN, CDR2 SYDVKM. The CDR3 loop reads CASRRSGGTEAFF. The CDR3 bases are TGTGCCAGCAGACGCTCGGGGGGCACTGAAGCTTTCTTT.

The chain joins TRBV14 to TRBJ2-5; perhaps TRBD1 as D (6 bases). V lost 2 bases and J 5 bases, leaving 12 bases between the germline ends. Per the germline V gene, CDR1 is SGHDN and CDR2 is FVKESK. CDR3 length: 14 amino acids. CDR3 bases: TGTGCCAGCAGCCAACGGGACATTGGGGAGACCCAGTACTTC. Translation gives CASSQRDIGETQYF.

This chain links TRBV19 with TRBJ2-5; 7 bases map to TRBD1. V was clipped by 5 bases and J by 5 bases; unmatched bases: 14. CDR3 length equals 16 residues. The germline gives CDR1 LNHDA, CDR2 SQIVND (reference sequence). CDR3 in DNA: TGTGCCAGTAGTGCCATTATGGGGCAGGGACAGGAGACCCAGTACTTC. It yields the protein CASSAIMGQGQETQYF.

This clone has just a few counts. The chain joins TRBV18 to TRBJ2-2, with 9 bases fitting TRBD1. Germline V gives CDR1 KGHSH, CDR2 LQKENI. V was pared by 2 bases and J by 5 bases, with 9 bases of the junction left unmatched. This CDR3 has 17 residues. In nucleotides, the CDR3 is TGTGCCAGCTCACCATCCGGACAGGGGCCAAGGACCGGGGAGCTGTTTTTT. Protein: CASSPSGQGPRTGELFF.

This clone occurred many times. The V gene is TRBV7-8, the J gene TRBJ1-4, with TRBD1 matching over 11 bases. The germline V gene encodes CDR1 SGHVS and CDR2 FQNEAQ. V shed 7 bases, J shed 0 bases, and the junction held 4 bases outside the gene matches. There are 16 residues in the CDR3. DNA of the CDR3: TGTGCCAGCAACAGGGGACAGGGGGCAACTAATGAAAAACTGTTTTTT. Residues: CASNRGQGATNEKLFF.

This clone has a single count. The J gene is TRBJ1-1, the V gene TRBV5-8; D uncertain. This CDR3 spans 13 amino acids. Germline CDR1 and CDR2: SGHTS and YDEGEE. Between the trimmed V and J ends, which lost 4 bases and 5 bases, there was a span of 12 bases. CDR3: CASSLDWRTEAFF. CDR3 coding DNA: TGTGCCAGCAGCCTCGACTGGCGGACTGAAGCTTTCTTT.

J is TRBJ2-1 and V is TRBV9; D remains ambiguous. Germline-derived CDR1 and CDR2 are SGDLS and YYNGEE. The V and J ends lost 0 bases and 0 bases respectively, with 4 bases between them. This CDR3 has 14 residues. CDR3 in DNA: TGTGCCAGCAGCGTAGGGAGCTCCTACAATGAGCAGTTCTTC. This gives the protein CASSVGSSYNEQFF. Together with reference TRBV9 and TRBJ2-1, the CDR3 gives the full variable domain: DSGVTQTPKHLITATGQRVTLRCSPRSGDLSVYWYQQSLDQGLQFLIQYYNGEERAKGNILERFSAQQFPDLHSELNLSSLELGDSALYFCASSVGSSYNEQFFGPGTRLTVL.

This clone has just a few counts. The chain combines TRBV7-9 with TRBJ2-3; possible D gene TRBD1, 6 bases. The germline V gene has CDR1 SEHNR and CDR2 FQNEAQ (reference sequence). The V end lost 1 base, the J end lost 5 bases, and 13 bases lay between the germline ends. The CDR3 consists of 15 residues. CDR3 nucleotides: TGTGCCAGCAGCTTAGTTATGGGGGCGGTAGATACGCAGTATTTT. The encoded protein is CASSLVMGAVDTQYF.

This clone has more than one count but fewer than ten. The genes are TRBV19 and TRBJ2-3, with D perhaps TRBD1 (6 bases). Trimming pared 10 bases from V and 2 bases from J, leaving 13 bases between. CDR1 and CDR2 from the germline V gene are LNHDA and SQIVND (reference sequence). The CDR3 has 13 residues. CDR3 nucleotide sequence: TGTGCCACCGGAAAGGGGGACACAGATACGCAGTATTTT. It specifies CATGKGDTDTQYF.

V and J are TRBV10-2 and TRBJ1-4; 10 bases fit TRBD1. V gave up 3 bases and J gave up 5 bases; unmatched junction bases: 6. This CDR3 comprises 16 residues. In germline, CDR1 is WSHSY, CDR2 SAAADI. The CDR3 sequence is CASSDLADRGNEKLFF. The CDR3 DNA follows: TGCGCCAGCAGTGATCTTGCGGACAGGGGGAATGAAAAACTGTTTTTT.

The count of this clone is one. The V gene is TRBV27, the J gene TRBJ2-1, with 10 bases aligning to TRBD2. Looked up from germline, CDR1 is MNHEY and CDR2 is SMNVEV (reference sequence). V lost 5 bases and J lost 10; bases outside the gene matches: 2. This CDR3 contains 12 residues. CDR3 protein: CASSLTSGEQFF. The CDR3 region has the DNA TGTGCCAGCAGTCTGACTAGCGGGGAGCAGTTCTTC.

The chain is built from TRBV5-3 and TRBJ1-1; the match to TRBD1 covers 7 bases. TRBV5-3 is annotated as an ORF whose role is uncertain. This CDR3 has 17 amino acids. The trim removed 4 bases at V and 5 bases at J, leaving 17 bases unmatched. CDR3 loop: CARSKKGWNRGGTEAFF. The DNA for the CDR3 is TGTGCCAGAAGCAAAAAGGGTTGGAACAGGGGTGGGACTGAAGCTTTCTTT.

This clone was seen a few times. The sample holds other DNA sequences that translate to the same CDR3. The rearrangement joins TRBV29-1 to TRBJ1-2, with D perhaps matching TRBD1 (6 bases). Looked up from germline, CDR1 is SQVTM and CDR2 is ANQGSEA. The CDR3 contains 14 residues. V dropped 4 bases and J dropped 2 bases, with 14 bases sitting between them. DNA for the CDR3: TGCAGCGTTGTTAGCGGGGGCGCGAACTATGGCTACACCTTC. This encodes CSVVSGGANYGYTF.

The rearrangement links TRBV29-1 to TRBJ2-1, with D tentatively TRBD2 (5 bases). The CDR3 totals 12 residues. Trimming took off 4 bases at V and 6 bases at J, with 10 bases between the two ends. Germline loops: CDR1 SQVTM, CDR2 ANQGSEA. The CDR3 DNA is TGCAGCGTTGTGTTCGCGGGCAATGAGCAGTTCTTC. Translating gives CSVVFAGNEQFF.

The chain employs TRBV30 and TRBJ2-7; perhaps TRBD1 as D (7 bases). Deletions cut 3 bases from V and 2 bases from J, with 14 bases between. CDR1 GTSNPN and CDR2 SVGIG come from the germline V gene (reference sequence). The CDR3 runs to 14 residues. CDR3 loop: CAWSRGTVTYEQYF. Written as DNA, the CDR3 is TGTGCCTGGAGCCGGGGGACAGTAACCTACGAGCAGTACTTC.